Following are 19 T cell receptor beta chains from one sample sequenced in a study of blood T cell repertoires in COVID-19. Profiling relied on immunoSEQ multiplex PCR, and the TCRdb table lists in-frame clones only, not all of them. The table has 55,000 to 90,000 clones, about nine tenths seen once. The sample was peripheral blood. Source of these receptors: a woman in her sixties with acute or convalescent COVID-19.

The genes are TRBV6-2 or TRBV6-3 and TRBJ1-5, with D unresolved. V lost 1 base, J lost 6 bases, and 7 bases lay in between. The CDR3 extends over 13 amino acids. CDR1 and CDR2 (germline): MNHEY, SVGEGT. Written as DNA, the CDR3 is TGTGCCAGCAGTTACTTGGCGGGTCAGCCCCAGCATTTT. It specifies CASSYLAGQPQHF.

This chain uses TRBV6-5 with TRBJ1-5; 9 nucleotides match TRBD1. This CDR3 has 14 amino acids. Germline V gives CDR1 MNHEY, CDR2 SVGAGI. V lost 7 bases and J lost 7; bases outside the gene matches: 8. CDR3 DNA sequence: TGTGCCAGCACGCGTGACAGGGGGATGCAGCCCCAGCATTTT. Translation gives CASTRDRGMQPQHF.

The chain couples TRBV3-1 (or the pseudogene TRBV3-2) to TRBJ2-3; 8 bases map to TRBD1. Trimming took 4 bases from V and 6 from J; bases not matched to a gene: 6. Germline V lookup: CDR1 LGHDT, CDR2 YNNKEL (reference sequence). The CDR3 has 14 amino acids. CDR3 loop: CASSRGQGADTQYF. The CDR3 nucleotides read TGTGCCAGCAGCCGAGGACAGGGCGCGGATACGCAGTATTTT.

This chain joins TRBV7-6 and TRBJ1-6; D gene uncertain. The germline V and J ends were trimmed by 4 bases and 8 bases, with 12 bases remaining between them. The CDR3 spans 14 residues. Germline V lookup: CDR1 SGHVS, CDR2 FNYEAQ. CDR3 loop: CASSSRTEDSPLHF. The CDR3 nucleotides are TGTGCCAGCAGCTCCCGGACTGAAGATTCACCCCTCCACTTT.

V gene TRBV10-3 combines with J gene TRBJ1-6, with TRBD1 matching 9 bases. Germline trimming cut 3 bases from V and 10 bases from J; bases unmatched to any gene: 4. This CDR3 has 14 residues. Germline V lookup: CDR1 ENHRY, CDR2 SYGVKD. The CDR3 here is CAISEYRGHSPLHF. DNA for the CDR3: TGTGCCATCAGTGAATACAGGGGGCACTCACCCCTCCACTTT.

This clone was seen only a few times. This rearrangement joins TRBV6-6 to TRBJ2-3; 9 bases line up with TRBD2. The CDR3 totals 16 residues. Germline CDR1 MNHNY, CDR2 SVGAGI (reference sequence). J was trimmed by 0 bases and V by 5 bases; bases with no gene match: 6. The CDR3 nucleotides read TGTGCCAGCAGTCGAAATAGCGGGGGAAGCACAGATACGCAGTATTTT. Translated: CASSRNSGGSTDTQYF.

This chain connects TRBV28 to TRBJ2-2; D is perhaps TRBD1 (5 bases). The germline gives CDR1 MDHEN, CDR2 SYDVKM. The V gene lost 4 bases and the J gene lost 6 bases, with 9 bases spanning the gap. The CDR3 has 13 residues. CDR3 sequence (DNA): TGTGCCAGCAGTTCCAGGGTACCCGGGGAGCTGTTTTTT. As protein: CASSSRVPGELFF.

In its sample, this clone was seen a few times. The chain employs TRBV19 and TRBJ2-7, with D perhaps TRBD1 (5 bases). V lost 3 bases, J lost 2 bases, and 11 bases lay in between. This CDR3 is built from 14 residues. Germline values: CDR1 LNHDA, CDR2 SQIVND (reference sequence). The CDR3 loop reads CASSITAGPYEQYF. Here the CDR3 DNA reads TGTGCCAGTAGTATCACGGCAGGGCCCTACGAGCAGTACTTC.

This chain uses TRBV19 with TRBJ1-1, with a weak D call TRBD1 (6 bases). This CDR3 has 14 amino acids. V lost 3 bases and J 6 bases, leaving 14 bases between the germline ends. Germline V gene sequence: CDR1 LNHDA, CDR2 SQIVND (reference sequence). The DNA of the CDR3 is TGTGCCAGTAGTATCCTGGGGGCTGTCCCTGAAGCTTTCTTT. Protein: CASSILGAVPEAFF.

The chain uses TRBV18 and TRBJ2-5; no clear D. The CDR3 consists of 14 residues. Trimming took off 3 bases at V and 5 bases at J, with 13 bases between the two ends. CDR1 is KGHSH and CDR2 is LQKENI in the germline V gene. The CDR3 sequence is CASSPAGGVETQYF. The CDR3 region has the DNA TGTGCCAGCTCACCGGCCGGCGGAGTCGAGACCCAGTACTTC. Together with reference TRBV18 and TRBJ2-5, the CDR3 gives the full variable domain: NAGVMQNPRHLVRRRGQEARLRCSPMKGHSHVYWYRQLPEEGLKFMVYLQKENIIDESGMPKERFSAEFPKEGPSILRIQQVVRGDSAAYFCASSPAGGVETQYFGPGTRLLVL.

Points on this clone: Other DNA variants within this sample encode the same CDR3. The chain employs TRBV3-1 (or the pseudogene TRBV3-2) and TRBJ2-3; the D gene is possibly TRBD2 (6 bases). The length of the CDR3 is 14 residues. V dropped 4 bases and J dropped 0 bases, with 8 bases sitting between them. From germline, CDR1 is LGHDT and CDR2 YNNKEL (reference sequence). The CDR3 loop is CASSPLASTDTQYF. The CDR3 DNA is TGTGCCAGCAGCCCACTAGCCAGCACAGATACGCAGTATTTT.

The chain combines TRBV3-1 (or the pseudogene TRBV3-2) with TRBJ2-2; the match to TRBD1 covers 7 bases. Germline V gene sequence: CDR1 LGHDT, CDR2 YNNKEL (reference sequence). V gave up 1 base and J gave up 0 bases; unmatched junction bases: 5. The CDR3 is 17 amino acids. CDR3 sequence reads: CASSQGGGGTNTGELFF. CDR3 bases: TGTGCCAGCAGCCAAGGAGGGGGCGGAACGAACACCGGGGAGCTGTTTTTT.

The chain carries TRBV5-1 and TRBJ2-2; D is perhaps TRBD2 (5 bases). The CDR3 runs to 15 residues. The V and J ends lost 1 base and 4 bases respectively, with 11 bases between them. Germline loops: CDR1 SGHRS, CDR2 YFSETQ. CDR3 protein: CASSLPVEGTGELFF. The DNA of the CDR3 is TGCGCCAGCAGCTTGCCGGTTGAGGGCACCGGGGAGCTGTTTTTT.

In DNA, the CDR3 is TGTGCCAGCAGCTTGGCGGCAGGGGATGGCTACACCTTC. Translated, it gives CASSLAAGDGYTF. This sequence joins TRBV5-5 and TRBJ1-2, with a tentative D call TRBD1 (6 bases). CDR1 and CDR2 (germline): SGHKS, YYEKEE (reference sequence). V was clipped by 0 bases and J by 6 bases, with 9 bases between them. CDR3 length equals 13 residues.

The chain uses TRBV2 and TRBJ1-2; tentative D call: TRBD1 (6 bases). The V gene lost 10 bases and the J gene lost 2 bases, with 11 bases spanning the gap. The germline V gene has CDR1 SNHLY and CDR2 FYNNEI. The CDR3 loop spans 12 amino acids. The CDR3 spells CANRDFNYGYTF. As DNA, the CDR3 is TGTGCCAACAGGGACTTCAACTATGGCTACACCTTC.

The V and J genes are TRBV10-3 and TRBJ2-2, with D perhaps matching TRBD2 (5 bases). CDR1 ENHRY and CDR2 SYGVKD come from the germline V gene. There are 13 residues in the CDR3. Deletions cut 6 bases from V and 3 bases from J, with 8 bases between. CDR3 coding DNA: TGTGCCATCAGGCGGCGGGACACCGGGGAGCTGTTTTTT. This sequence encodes CAIRRRDTGELFF.

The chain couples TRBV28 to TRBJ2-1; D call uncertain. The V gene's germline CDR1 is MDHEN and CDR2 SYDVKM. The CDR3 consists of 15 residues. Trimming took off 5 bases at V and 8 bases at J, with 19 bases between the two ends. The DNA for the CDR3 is TGTGCCAGCAGTGATCGACAAGGTCAAGGCGATGAGCAGTTCTTC. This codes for CASSDRQGQGDEQFF. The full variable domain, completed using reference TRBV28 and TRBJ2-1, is DVKVTQSSRYLVKRTGEKVFLECVQDMDHENMFWYRQDPGLGLRLIYFSYDVKMKEKGDIPEGYSVSREKKERFSLILESASTNQTSMYLCASSDRQGQGDEQFFGPGTRLTVL.

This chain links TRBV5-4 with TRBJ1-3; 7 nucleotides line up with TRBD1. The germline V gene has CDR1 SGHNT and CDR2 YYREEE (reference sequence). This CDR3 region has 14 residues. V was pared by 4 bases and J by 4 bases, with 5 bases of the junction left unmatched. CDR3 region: CASSGRGSGNTIYF. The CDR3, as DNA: TGTGCCAGCAGCGGCAGGGGGTCGGGAAACACCATATATTTT.

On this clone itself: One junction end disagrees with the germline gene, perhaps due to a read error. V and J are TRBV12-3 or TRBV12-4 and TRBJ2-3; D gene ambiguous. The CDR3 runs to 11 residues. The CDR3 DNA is TGTGCCAGCGGTTTCGGTAATACGCAGTATTTT. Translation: CASGFGNTQYF.